This TCR beta chain was sequenced in a study of response to subunit inactivated influenza vaccine. Findings and limits, study-wide: Researchers suggested that each seasonal influenza vaccination recruits few new T cells.

The V segment lost 5 bases and the J segment 5 bases; nucleotides outside the gene matches: 8. The CDR3 is 14 amino acids. Germline CDR1 reads SGHTA; CDR2 reads FQGTGA. Concerning this clonotype: Its specificity is not known.

TCRdb re-called the RT-PCR reads with MiXCR, one entry per CDR3 protein. Of around 520,000 distinct CDR3 sequences listed, 25% are singletons. The specimen was CD4+ T cells sorted from PBMCs, collected approximately 5 days after vaccination. This chain links TRBV7-3 with TRBJ2-5, with TRBD2 matching over 7 bases. The TCR comes from a man aged 50 to 59 who received an inactivated influenza vaccine. The CDR3 nucleotides read TGTGCCAGCAGCCCTCTAGCGGTGAAGGAGACCCAGTACTTC. Encoded protein: CASSPLAVKETQYF.